These T cell receptor beta chains were read from a single sample in a study of OX40 agonist ivuxolimab in advanced cancers. The repertoire was sequenced with immunoSEQ multiplex PCR; TCRdb's copy has only in-frame clones and lacks some. The repertoire holds approximately 70,000 clones, around 80% seen once, with approximately 1% in the top ten. The sample here was CD4+ or CD8+ T cells sorted from blood, taken in a trial of the OX40 agonist ivuxolimab. These receptors all stem from an adult with an advanced solid tumor such as melanoma, head and neck, liver or kidney cancer. The CDR3 runs from the conserved cysteine through the conserved F or W. Fields, in order: CDR3 protein, CDR3 DNA, D gene, J gene, V gene, clone size. A D gene is named only where the DNA matches it firmly. The size entry is marked missing in some rows and otherwise reads once, few, many or a size class.

CASSLGLAKELFF | TGTGCCAGCAGCTTAGGCCTAGCGAAGGAGCTGTTTTTT | . | TRBJ2-2 | TRBV7-2 | .
CASSTTGMKAFF | TGTGCCAGCAGTACCACGGGGATGAAAGCTTTCTTT | . | TRBJ1-1 | TRBV28 | .
CASSSRDRHNYGYTF | TGTGCCAGCAGCTCCCGAGACAGGCACAACTATGGCTACACCTTC | . | TRBJ1-2 | TRBV11-2 | .
CASSFYDVAESSYNSPLHF | TGTGCCAGCAGCTTTTATGATGTTGCAGAGAGCTCCTATAATTCACCCCTCCACTTT | . | TRBJ1-6 | TRBV5-5 | .
CAWRGRSQNTEAFF | TGTGCCTGGAGGGGACGATCTCAAAACACTGAAGCTTTCTTT | . | TRBJ1-1 | TRBV30 | .
CASNTVNEKLFF | TGTGCCAGCAATACAGTTAATGAAAAACTGTTTTTT | . | TRBJ1-4 | TRBV6-1 | .
CASSPGAGPGNTIYF | TGTGCCAGCTCACCAGGGGCAGGGCCTGGAAACACCATATATTTT | . | TRBJ1-3 | TRBV18 | .
CASSLRQGGRDGYTF | TGCGCCAGCAGCCTAAGACAGGGAGGGAGGGATGGCTACACCTTC | TRBD1 | TRBJ1-2 | TRBV5-1 | .
CASSVAGESYNEQFF | TGTGCCAGCAGCGTAGCGGGGGAGTCCTACAATGAGCAGTTCTTC | TRBD2 | TRBJ2-1 | TRBV28 | .
CASSTRPGQTNYGYTF | TGTGCCAGCAGCACGCGTCCGGGACAGACCAACTATGGCTACACCTTC | TRBD1 | TRBJ1-2 | TRBV7-2 | .
CATRLAGSGAVTQYF | TGTGCCACGAGACTAGCGGGGTCGGGCGCCGTTACGCAGTATTTT | TRBD2 | TRBJ2-3 | TRBV27 | .
CASSASGGIIETQYF | TGTGCCAGCAGTGCTAGCGGGGGTATAATAGAGACCCAGTACTTC | TRBD2 | TRBJ2-5 | TRBV6-1 | .
CAGSPGGTGREAFF | TGTGCCGGCAGCCCCGGGGGAACCGGAAGGGAAGCTTTCTTT | . | TRBJ1-1 | TRBV6-6 | once
CASSTGANTEAFF | TGTGCCAGCAGCACAGGGGCAAACACTGAAGCTTTCTTT | TRBD1 | TRBJ1-1 | TRBV11-1 | many
CASSLEVASGGRNTGELFF | TGCGCCAGCAGCTTGGAGGTGGCTAGCGGGGGTCGGAACACCGGGGAGCTGTTTTTT | TRBD2 | TRBJ2-2 | TRBV5-1 | .
CASSMGSRQGNTEAFF | TGTGCCAGCAGCATGGGAAGCCGACAGGGGAACACTGAAGCTTTCTTT | TRBD1 | TRBJ1-1 | TRBV5-4 | .
CASSPRENTEAFF | TGTGCCAGCAGCCCCCGGGAGAACACTGAAGCTTTCTTT | . | TRBJ1-1 | TRBV11-1 | .
CASSLAAGGREQFF | TGTGCCAGCAGCTTAGCCGCAGGGGGACGTGAGCAGTTCTTC | TRBD1 | TRBJ2-1 | TRBV7-8 | .
CASSFHTDTQYF | TGTGCCAGCAGCTTTCACACAGATACGCAGTATTTT | . | TRBJ2-3 | TRBV12-1 | .
CASRPDIFRNYGYTF | TGTGCCAGCAGACCGGACATCTTCCGGAACTATGGCTACACCTTC | . | TRBJ1-2 | TRBV6-5 | .
CASSSRPGQGAEGANVLTF | TGCGCCAGCAGCTCACGACCGGGACAGGGGGCAGAGGGAGCCAACGTCCTGACTTTC | TRBD1 | TRBJ2-6 | TRBV5-1 | .
CASSLEGRDTGELFF | TGCGCCAGCAGCTTGGAGGGCAGAGACACCGGGGAGCTGTTTTTT | . | TRBJ2-2 | TRBV5-1 | .
CASSSVTGSASPLHF | TGTGCCAGCAGTTCGGTTACAGGGTCGGCTTCACCCCTCCACTTT | . | TRBJ1-6 | TRBV27 | .
CASSLGGLAGSGELFF | TGTGCCAGCAGCTTGGGCGGACTAGCGGGGTCCGGGGAGCTGTTTTTT | TRBD2 | TRBJ2-2 | TRBV5-4 | .
CATNEGGGAYNEQFF | TGTGCCACCAACGAAGGCGGGGGGGCGTACAATGAGCAGTTCTTC | TRBD2 | TRBJ2-1 | TRBV2 | .
CASSLGRSGTHGYTF | TGCGCCAGCAGCTTGGGGCGTTCCGGGACACATGGCTACACCTTC | . | TRBJ1-2 | TRBV5-1 | .
CASGLVGGGTDTQYF | TGTGCTAGTGGTTTGGTTGGCGGGGGGACAGATACGCAGTATTTT | TRBD2 | TRBJ2-3 | TRBV12-5 | .
CASSQPLGSPESREKLFF | TGCGCCAGCAGCCAGCCTCTCGGGTCCCCTGAATCGAGAGAAAAACTGTTTTTT | . | TRBJ1-4 | TRBV4-1 | .
CASSPQWDSNQPQHF | TGTGCCAGCTCACCACAGTGGGACAGCAATCAGCCCCAGCATTTT | . | TRBJ1-5 | TRBV18 | .
CASSTPLRVETQYF | TGTGCCAGTAGTACCCCCCTGCGGGTAGAGACCCAGTACTTC | . | TRBJ2-5 | TRBV19 | once
CASSPRGVLTEAFF | TGTGCCAGCAGCCCCCGGGGGGTACTCACTGAAGCTTTCTTT | . | TRBJ1-1 | TRBV25-1 | .
CASSPRNVAITSSYEQYF | TGTGCCAGCTCACCACGGAACGTAGCGATCACAAGCTCCTACGAGCAGTACTTC | . | TRBJ2-7 | TRBV18 | .
CASSPPNREKHGGYTF | TGTGCCAGCTCACCCCCTAACCGGGAAAAACATGGTGGCTACACCTTC | . | TRBJ1-2 | TRBV18 | .
CASSHRGSQETQYF | TGTGCCAGCAGCCACCGGGGTTCACAAGAGACCCAGTACTTC | . | TRBJ2-5 | TRBV6-5 | .
CASSGPRRQGFSGSGNTIYF | TGTGCCAGTAGTGGCCCCCGAAGACAGGGGTTTTCGGGCTCTGGAAACACCATATATTTT | TRBD1 | TRBJ1-3 | TRBV19 | .
CASSERGVDGYTF | TGTGCCAGCAGTGAAAGGGGTGTAGATGGCTACACCTTC | . | TRBJ1-2 | TRBV25-1 | .
CASSPVGAANEKLFF | TGTGCCAGCTCACCCGTGGGGGCTGCTAATGAAAAACTGTTTTTT | . | TRBJ1-4 | TRBV18 | .
CASSEFGTGSTDTQYF | TGCGCCAGCAGTGAGTTCGGGACAGGGTCGACAGATACGCAGTATTTT | TRBD1 | TRBJ2-3 | TRBV10-2 | .
CASSIGVSEAFF | TGTGCCAGTAGTATAGGGGTTTCTGAAGCTTTCTTT | . | TRBJ1-1 | TRBV19 | .
CAISEAVGQGTYEQYF | TGTGCCATCAGTGAGGCTGTGGGACAGGGAACCTACGAGCAGTACTTC | TRBD1 | TRBJ2-7 | TRBV10-3 | .